Shown below are 13 T cell receptor beta chains from a single sample sequenced in a study of blood T cells in healthy people across ages. Through a sample-barcoded 5' primer and a J-beta primer mix, a second PCR was run for about 6 to 11 cycles. TCRdb called the 5' RACE reads again in MiXCR, with one record for every CDR3 protein. The repertoire holds about 720,000 distinct CDR3 sequences, 20% to 25% seen once, with roughly 22% in the top ten. The sequencing sample was made of blood. The receptors were sampled from a man in his 70s in good health.

This clonotype has more than one count but fewer than ten. This chain uses TRBV18 with TRBJ2-3, with 7 bases matching TRBD2. V gave up 0 bases and J gave up 1 base; unmatched junction bases: 4. Per the germline V gene, CDR1 is KGHSH and CDR2 is LQKENI. This CDR3 comprises 16 residues. The CDR3 region is CASSPPRGSGTDTQYF. CDR3 nucleotides: TGTGCCAGCTCACCACCTCGCGGGAGTGGCACAGATACGCAGTATTTT.

This clonotype was found a few times. The J gene is TRBJ2-2, the V gene TRBV7-9; no firm D call. V dropped 5 bases and J dropped 3 bases, with 19 bases sitting between them. Germline V gene data show CDR1 as SEHNR and CDR2 as FQNEAQ (reference sequence). The CDR3 spans 17 residues. In DNA, the CDR3 is TGTGCCAGCAGCCCCCGACCGTCCCCGACGGACACCGGGGAGCTGTTTTTT. It translates to CASSPRPSPTDTGELFF. The full variable domain, its missing parts supplied by reference TRBV7-9 and TRBJ2-2, is DTGVSQNPRHKITKRGQNVTFRCDPISEHNRLYWYRQTLGQGPEFLTYFQNEAQLEKSRLLSDRFSAERPKGSFSTLEIQRTEQGDSAMYLCASSPRPSPTDTGELFFGEGSRLTVL.

Notes on this clonotype: At one end the junction does not follow the germline gene, possibly because of a read error. This chain uses TRBV11-1 with TRBJ2-1, with D tentatively TRBD2 (5 bases). The CDR3 is 14 amino acids. Germline V gene sequence: CDR1 SGHAT, CDR2 FQDESV (reference sequence). The CDR3 coding sequence is TGTGCCCGCAGCTTAGGAGCGGCCTACAATGAGCAGTTCTTC. The encoded protein is CARSLGAAYNEQFF.

This clonotype came up a few times. The chain recombines TRBV28 with TRBJ1-2; D may be TRBD1 (5 bases). The CDR3 spans 14 residues. Between the trimmed V and J ends, which lost 5 bases and 0 bases, there was a span of 10 bases. Germline CDR1 is MDHEN and CDR2 is SYDVKM. The CDR3 loop reads CASSTGLSNYGYTF. CDR3 in DNA: TGTGCCAGCAGTACAGGTCTCTCTAACTATGGCTACACCTTC.

This clonotype was seen more than once but under ten times. V and J are TRBV3-1 and TRBJ2-5; 8 nucleotides match TRBD1. The end of the DNA fits TRBJ2-1 better, so the J call may be wrong. This CDR3 is 14 amino acids long. Germline lookup yields CDR1 LGHDT and CDR2 YNNKEL (reference sequence). CDR3 DNA: TGTGCCAGCAGCCACAGGGGGCGGAACAATGAGCAGTTCTTC. Amino acids: CASSHRGRNNEQFF.

This clonotype was detected a few times. CDR3 DNA: TGTGCCAGCAGTCGTACAGGAGCCGGGGAGCTGTTTTTT. It specifies CASSRTGAGELFF. The J gene is TRBJ2-2, the V gene TRBV11-2; the D gene is possibly TRBD1 (5 bases). There are 13 residues in the CDR3. Trimming pared 6 bases from V and 6 bases from J, leaving 11 bases between. Germline CDR1 SGHAT, CDR2 FQNNGV.

The CDR3 DNA reads as TGCGCCAGCAGTTACTCCCCGTCGGGACTCCTCACAGATACGCAGTATTTT. This gives the protein CASSYSPSGLLTDTQYF. This sequence joins TRBV4-3 and TRBJ2-3, with D tentatively TRBD2 (6 bases). The CDR3 runs to 17 residues. From germline, CDR1 is LGHNA and CDR2 YSLEER. Trimming stripped 6 bases from V and 2 bases from J, with 21 bases between.

The chain recombines TRBV7-2 with TRBJ2-7; D call uncertain. Germline CDR1 reads SGHTA; CDR2 reads FQGNSA. The CDR3 spans 16 residues. V was clipped by 1 base and J by 3 bases, with 16 bases between them. The CDR3 reads CASSLDSTPMGYEQYV. CDR3 DNA: TGTGCCAGCAGCTTAGATTCTACCCCAATGGGCTACGAGCAGTACGTC.

This chain links TRBV12-3 or TRBV12-4 with TRBJ2-5; no clear D. This CDR3 contains 15 residues. Trimming took off 0 bases at V and 5 bases at J, with 13 bases between the two ends. CDR3 loop: CASSLAGLHWETQYF. The CDR3 DNA reads as TGTGCCAGCAGTTTAGCCGGGTTACACTGGGAGACCCAGTACTTC.

The V call is TRBV5-6, the J call TRBJ2-3; D call uncertain. The CDR3 has 12 amino acids. V lost 3 bases, J lost 6 bases, and 8 bases lay in between. CDR1 and CDR2 from the germline V gene are SGHDT and YYEEEE. As DNA, the CDR3 is TGTGCCAGCAGCTCCCTAGTGGATACGCAGTATTTT. The encoded protein is CASSSLVDTQYF.

This clonotype showed up just a few times. The chain carries TRBV6-6 and TRBJ1-4; the D is unclear. This CDR3 region has 14 residues. Germline V gene sequence: CDR1 MNHNY, CDR2 SVGAGI (reference sequence). The V end was cut by 0 bases, the J end by 8 bases, with 10 bases between. The CDR3 DNA is TGTGCCAGCAGTTACTCCCGGGGAGGAGAAAAACTGTTTTTT. Its translation is CASSYSRGGEKLFF.

V is TRBV6-1 and J is TRBJ2-2; 8 bases match TRBD1. This CDR3 has 16 amino acids. Germline V gene data show CDR1 as MNHNS and CDR2 as SASEGT. Unmatched junction bases numbered 12, after V lost 7 bases and J lost 5 bases. DNA for the CDR3: TGTGCCAGCACCAAGATCGGACAGGGCGGAACCGGGGAGCTGTTTTTT. This gives the protein CASTKIGQGGTGELFF.

The V and J genes are TRBV6-2 or TRBV6-3 and TRBJ1-3, with a possible D match to TRBD1 (6 bases). Germline values: CDR1 MNHEY, CDR2 SVGEGT. V lost 6 bases to trimming and J lost 0 bases, with 12 bases between them. This CDR3 region has 15 residues. CDR3 sequence: CASSVDRSSGNTIYF. DNA for the CDR3: TGTGCCAGCAGCGTGGACAGATCCTCTGGAAACACCATATATTTT.